Following are 23 T cell receptor beta chains from one sample sequenced in a study of CD8 T cells in ankylosing spondylitis. Each CDR3 protein is one row after TCRdb ran MiXCR on the 5' RACE reads. Among around 210,000 distinct CDR3 sequences, 7.5% to 9.5% were seen once, and the ten largest hold around 4.8%. Sequencing input: blood, either unsorted or a sorted T cell fraction (not recorded which). These TCRs come from a female donor with ankylosing spondylitis or in good health (not recorded which).

The rearrangement joins TRBV15 to TRBJ2-7, with D possibly being TRBD2 (6 bases). V was cut by 1 base and J by 5 bases, with 18 bases left in between. The CDR3 contains 16 residues. Germline loops: CDR1 LNHNV, CDR2 YYDKDF (reference sequence). The CDR3 reads CATSRAGERLDHEQYF. The CDR3 bases are TGTGCCACCAGCAGAGCGGGGGAGCGACTTGACCACGAGCAGTACTTC.

This clonotype was counted at least ten times. This chain links TRBV6-5 with TRBJ2-7, with D uncertain. The germline V and J ends were trimmed by 2 bases and 2 bases, with 10 bases remaining between them. The CDR3 has 14 residues. Germline-derived CDR1 and CDR2 are MNHEY and SVGAGI. This chain's CDR3 is CASSYESNTYEQYF. The DNA for the CDR3 is TGTGCCAGCAGTTACGAGTCAAACACCTACGAGCAGTACTTC.

This clonotype came up many times. The rearrangement joins TRBV6-1 to TRBJ2-2; D is tentatively TRBD1 or TRBD2 (5 bases each). The ends were cut back, 9 bases at V and 8 bases at J, with 16 bases in the middle. The germline CDR1 and CDR2 sequences are MNHNS and SASEGT. This CDR3 is 13 amino acids long. This chain's CDR3 is CASWRKKGGELFF. The CDR3 bases are TGTGCCAGTTGGAGGAAGAAGGGGGGGGAGCTGTTTTTT.

The chain combines TRBV4-3 with TRBJ1-6; D gene unclear. CDR1 and CDR2 from the germline V gene are LGHNA and YSLEER. Trimming pared 4 bases from V and 8 bases from J, leaving 18 bases between. CDR3 length equals 16 residues. CDR3 nucleotides: TGCGCCAGCAGCCGATCGACGAAGGGCCGCCATTCACCCCTCCACTTT. The encoded protein is CASSRSTKGRHSPLHF.

This clonotype was recorded many times. The rearrangement uses TRBV20-1 and TRBJ2-2; a possible D gene is TRBD2 (5 bases). Looked up from germline, CDR1 is DFQATT and CDR2 is SNEGSKA (reference sequence). This CDR3 has 16 amino acids. The V end was cut by 0 bases, the J end by 3 bases, with 14 bases between. The DNA of the CDR3 is TGCAGTGCTAGAGATCTTCGAGGGAGCCACACCGGGGAGCTGTTTTTT. Translating gives CSARDLRGSHTGELFF.

The chain recombines TRBV20-1 with TRBJ2-5, with 11 bases fitting TRBD2. Germline values: CDR1 DFQATT, CDR2 SNEGSKA (reference sequence). Germline trimming cut 1 base from V and 5 bases from J; bases unmatched to any gene: 6. The CDR3 consists of 15 residues. CDR3 bases: TGCAGTGCTAGAGGAGTAGCGGGAGGGTACGAGACCCAGTACTTC. Protein: CSARGVAGGYETQYF.

This clonotype has more than one count but fewer than ten. The chain combines TRBV10-3 with TRBJ1-1; TRBD1 matches 7 bases. Trimming removed 6 bases from V and 0 bases from J; junction bases left unmatched: 4. The germline gives CDR1 ENHRY, CDR2 SYGVKD. The CDR3 runs to 14 residues. CDR3 residues: CAIRDRSVNTEAFF. CDR3 bases: TGTGCCATCAGGGACAGGTCGGTGAACACTGAAGCTTTCTTT.

Turning to this clonotype: A much larger clone lies a single base off, so this may be a read error. This rearrangement joins TRBV20-1 to TRBJ2-5; tentative D call: TRBD1 (6 bases). Germline assignment: CDR1 DFQATT and CDR2 SNEGSKA (reference sequence). V lost 6 bases to trimming and J lost 11 bases, with 16 bases between them. The CDR3 consists of 11 residues. CDR3 region: CSASTGTGQYF. The CDR3 DNA follows: TGCAGTGCCAGCACGGGAACAGGGCAGTACTTC.

This clonotype was detected many times. The chain combines TRBV12-3 or TRBV12-4 with TRBJ2-3; 11 nucleotides align to TRBD2. With V trimmed by 6 bases and J by 6 bases, 14 bases remained unmatched. This CDR3 is 17 amino acids long. The CDR3, as DNA: TGTGCCAGCAGCCCCGTACTAGCGGGAGATGTTTCGGATACGCAGTATTTT. Its protein product is CASSPVLAGDVSDTQYF.

This clonotype has ten or more counts. The CDR3 sequence: CARQTGTDSGANVLTF. For the CDR3, the DNA is TGTGCCAGACAAACTGGGACAGACTCTGGGGCCAACGTCCTGACTTTC. This chain joins TRBV2 and TRBJ2-6; 7 nucleotides line up with TRBD1. Per germline, CDR1 SNHLY and CDR2 FYNNEI. With V trimmed by 9 bases and J by 0 bases, 8 bases remained unmatched. The CDR3 totals 16 residues.

This clonotype has a handful of counts. The gene calls are TRBV29-1 and TRBJ2-7; unclear D gene. The CDR3 is 12 amino acids. The V and J ends lost 5 bases and 2 bases respectively, with 10 bases between them. The V gene's germline CDR1 is SQVTM and CDR2 ANQGSEA. The CDR3 DNA is TGCAGCGTTCGAGAAACTACCTACGAGCAGTACTTC. It encodes CSVRETTYEQYF.

This clonotype has a count of ten or more. The chain couples TRBV20-1 to TRBJ2-7, with TRBD1 matching over 9 bases. CDR3 length: 15 amino acids. V dropped 5 bases and J dropped 1; count of bases not matched to a gene: 9. Looked up from germline, CDR1 is DFQATT and CDR2 is SNEGSKA (reference sequence). Here the CDR3 DNA reads TGCAGTGCTGTACCGGGACAGGGAAATTCCTACGAGCAGTACTTC. Translating it yields CSAVPGQGNSYEQYF.

This clonotype was recorded a few times. The gene calls are TRBV29-1 and TRBJ2-1; no clear D. The CDR3 contains 10 residues. Trimming cost V 5 bases and J 5 bases, with 4 bases left between them. CDR1 and CDR2 (germline): SQVTM, ANQGSEA. CDR3 nucleotide sequence: TGCAGCGTTCAAAACAATGAGCAGTTCTTC. Protein sequence: CSVQNNEQFF.

This clonotype came up a few times. The junction departs from the called germline gene at one end, perhaps through a read error. For the CDR3, the DNA is TGTGCCAGCATTGAAAGCCCAGATGAAAAACTGTTTTTT. Translation: CASIESPDEKLFF. The chain combines TRBV6-1 with TRBJ1-4; no clear D. This CDR3 comprises 13 residues. Germline CDR1 and CDR2: MNHNS and SASEGT.

This clonotype was seen ten or more times. The V gene is TRBV24-1, the J gene TRBJ1-1; D possibly corresponds to TRBD1 (6 bases). V was trimmed by 5 bases and J by 5 bases, leaving 14 bases between them. CDR1 and CDR2 (germline): KGHDR, SFDVKD. The CDR3 runs to 14 residues. As DNA, the CDR3 is TGTGCCACCAGTGCCTCAGGGGCGCCAACTGAAGCTTTCTTT. Amino acid sequence: CATSASGAPTEAFF.

This clonotype showed up many times. The chain joins TRBV10-3 to TRBJ1-5; D remains unclear. CDR3 length: 13 residues. Trimming cost V 6 bases and J 0 bases, with 6 bases left between them. Per germline, CDR1 ENHRY and CDR2 SYGVKD. The CDR3 spells CAIRMNSNQPQHF. CDR3 in DNA: TGTGCCATCAGAATGAATAGCAATCAGCCCCAGCATTTT.

This clonotype was found many times. The chain is built from TRBV29-1 and TRBJ2-1, with D perhaps being TRBD1 or TRBD2 (5 bases each). Trimming took off 5 bases at V and 8 bases at J, with 10 bases between the two ends. Germline values: CDR1 SQVTM, CDR2 ANQGSEA. The CDR3 runs 11 residues. The CDR3 DNA reads as TGCAGCGTTTTACAGGAGGATGAGCAGTTCTTC. This gives the protein CSVLQEDEQFF.

This clonotype was counted at least ten times. V usage is TRBV10-2 and J usage is TRBJ2-5; 12 nucleotides match TRBD2. Unmatched junction bases numbered 8, after V lost 2 bases and J lost 4 bases. Germline V gene data show CDR1 as WSHSY and CDR2 as SAAADI. The CDR3 runs 17 residues. The CDR3 here is CASSEGRLAGVGETQYF. As DNA, the CDR3 is TGCGCCAGCAGTGAGGGTAGACTAGCGGGAGTAGGAGAGACCCAGTACTTC.

The chain links TRBV7-9 to TRBJ1-5; no definite D call. The CDR3 covers 13 residues. With 3 bases removed from V and 9 bases from J, the gap between germline ends came to 12 bases. Germline loops: CDR1 SEHNR, CDR2 FQNEAQ (reference sequence). This chain's CDR3 is CASSLGKKPPQHF. The CDR3 DNA is TGTGCCAGCAGCTTGGGCAAGAAACCGCCCCAGCATTTT.

The V gene is TRBV7-2, the J gene TRBJ2-1; 7 bases match TRBD2. V trimming: 0 bases; J trimming: 7 bases; junction bases outside the gene matches: 6. The CDR3 has 15 residues. The V gene's germline CDR1 is SGHTA and CDR2 FQGNSA. In DNA, the CDR3 is TGTGCCAGCAGCTTAGCGGGAGGGCCGATTAATGAGCAGTTCTTC. Translation gives CASSLAGGPINEQFF.

There are many counts of this clonotype. The chain couples TRBV29-1 to TRBJ2-1; D gene uncertain. CDR3 length: 14 amino acids. Germline-derived CDR1 and CDR2 are SQVTM and ANQGSEA. V gave up 3 bases and J gave up 2 bases, with 11 bases separating them. This chain's CDR3 is CSVETGYTYNEQFF. DNA of the CDR3: TGCAGCGTTGAGACCGGCTACACCTACAATGAGCAGTTCTTC.

This clonotype was seen ten or more times. CDR3 in amino acids: CASSLGSAGTEAFF. In DNA, the CDR3 is TGCGCCAGCAGCTTGGGTTCTGCCGGGACTGAAGCTTTCTTT. The rearrangement links TRBV5-1 to TRBJ1-1, with unresolved D. CDR3 length: 14 amino acids. V shed 0 bases and J shed 5 bases, with 11 bases lying between them. The germline gives CDR1 SGHRS, CDR2 YFSETQ.

This clonotype has a count of ten or more. This rearrangement joins TRBV7-8 to TRBJ2-1, with 8 bases that match TRBD2. This CDR3 has 18 amino acids. CDR1 SGHVS and CDR2 FQNEAQ come from the germline V gene. V lost 5 bases, J lost 7 bases, and 19 bases stayed unmatched. The CDR3 is CASSPQDPSSGLANEQFF. CDR3 DNA sequence: TGTGCCAGCAGCCCCCAGGATCCGTCTAGCGGGTTGGCTAATGAGCAGTTCTTC.